This TCR beta chain was profiled in a study of vaccination and CD4 T cells after COVID-19. Whole-study context: Convalescent patients gave post-COVID blood a median about 100 days post-diagnosis, range 35 to 161. The authors used overlapping spike peptides from SARS-CoV-2, HCoV-NL63, HCoV-OC43 and HCoV-229E to stimulate cells.

This sample's treatment: roughly 11-day PBMC culture with coronavirus spike peptide pools or control peptides (ViraFEST assay). Findings and limits, study-wide: Spike mono-reactivity was evident in 304 of the 307 vaccine-specific clones derived from convalescent patients. Convalescent participants were relatively few, and none had early post-infection timepoints studied.

With the Oncomine TCR Beta short-read assay, DNA from cultured CD4+ T cells was sequenced. Using its own MiXCR run on the PCR reads, TCRdb lists one record per CDR3 protein. This sample has more than 15,000 distinct CDR3 sequences, with approximately 50% found just once. Turning to this clonotype: The target antigen is unknown.

V lost 5 bases to trimming and J lost 3 bases, with 16 bases between them. From germline, CDR1 is SGHAT and CDR2 FQNNGV. There are 15 residues in the CDR3. Material: CD4+ T cells from blood, cultured in vitro. The chain combines TRBV11-2 with TRBJ1-2, with D hard to call. This clonotype was obtained from a human donor who had recovered from COVID-19. The CDR3 DNA is TGTGCCAGCAGCCGTGGGCCTAACTGGGACTATGGCTACACCTTC. This codes for CASSRGPNWDYGYTF.